This T cell receptor (beta chain) was sequenced for a study of blood T cell repertoires in COVID-19. Across the study: Whether acute or convalescent, the COVID-19 samples came from the United States, Italy and Spain. T cells, B-cell-depleted T cells, or PBMCs provided the cDNA or gDNA that served as material.

In the authors' methods: How many nucleated cells were present was estimated from reference gene primer amplification. Sequencing used immunoSEQ multiplex PCR; TCRdb keeps in-frame clones, though not all of them. V, J and clone size reflect that table, while D and trimming were determined from the DNA. Of approximately 120,000 clones detected, 60% to 85% appear once; the ten largest clones hold 20%. There are 15 residues in the CDR3. With 1 base removed from V and 3 bases from J, the gap between germline ends came to 12 bases. CDR1 and CDR2 from the germline V gene are SGHVS and FNYEAQ. Sequencing was carried out using peripheral blood. V usage is TRBV7-6 and J usage is TRBJ1-2, with D unclear. The receptor comes from a man aged 80 or over with acute or convalescent COVID-19. The CDR3 region has the DNA TGTGCCAGCAGCTTAGGCGGCCTCAAGGACTATGGCTACACCTTC. Its protein product is CASSLGGLKDYGYTF.